The subject of this entry is one T cell receptor (beta chain). The source of the sample is a study of blood T cell repertoires in COVID-19. Repertoires were generated with immunoSEQ multiplex PCR, while TCRdb's copy carries only in-frame clones and drops some. The sample consists of tens of thousands of clones, roughly 90% of them appearing once. The ends were cut back, 5 bases at V and 3 bases at J, with 14 bases in the middle. This CDR3 is built from 15 residues. Germline-derived CDR1 and CDR2 are MNHNY and SVGAGI (reference sequence). The chain uses TRBV6-6 and TRBJ1-5, with TRBD1 as a possible D gene (5 bases). The origin of this receptor is a man in his fifties or sixties with acute or convalescent COVID-19. The sample consisted of peripheral blood. CDR3 residues: CASSPRKGPNQPQHF. CDR3 coding DNA: TGTGCCAGCAGTCCTCGGAAGGGGCCCAATCAGCCCCAGCATTTT.